This entry concerns a single T cell receptor (beta chain). The entry originates in a study of T cells in Graves' hyperthyroidism and ophthalmopathy. Amplification yielded TCR beta CDR3 regions, with RNA transcripts as the source. When the TCR CDR3 underwent first-round RT-PCR, the HTBI primer set was used. MiXCR, applied by TCRdb to the multiplex PCR reads, yields one record per CDR3 protein. The table has approximately 370,000 distinct CDR3 sequences, around 14% seen once. Germline lookup yields CDR1 LGHNA and CDR2 YSLEER. The CDR3 covers 15 residues. V lost 0 bases, J lost 1 base, and 7 bases lay in between. Graves' hyperthyroidism without ophthalmopathy progression within 18 months was termed stable. Pregnant or lactating patients were excluded, as were those with uncontrolled infection or other autoimmune disease.

The TCR was taken from a woman in her 30s with Graves' hyperthyroidism. The rearrangement links TRBV4-3 to TRBJ2-1, with D unresolved. The sample taken for sequencing was blood. In nucleotides, the CDR3 is TGCGCCAGCAGCCAAGAGCCGGAGTCCTACAATGAGCAGTTCTTC. It specifies CASSQEPESYNEQFF.